This record covers a single TCR beta chain. The antigen remains unidentified. This sample was included in a study of CD8 T cells in Susac syndrome. Findings of the study overall: It was acknowledged in the study that its TCR sequencing and HLA analysis involved a relatively small number of individuals.

RNA amounts of roughly 0.45 to 1 ug underwent reverse transcription with random hexamers. Amplification of TCR beta CDR3 across 54 Vbeta and 13 Jbeta was performed with immunoSEQ multiplex PCR. Using its own MiXCR run on the immunoSEQ multiplex PCR reads, TCRdb lists one record per CDR3 protein. The data contain about 71,000 distinct CDR3 sequences, 95% to 96% of them singletons. V was clipped by 4 bases and J by 0 bases, with 10 bases between them. The CDR3 contains 15 residues. Looked up from germline, CDR1 is MDHEN and CDR2 is SYDVKM. Sequencing of TCR beta drew on CD8+ and CD4+ T cells from blood. Included as multiple sclerosis controls were treatment-naive patients who had stable or active relapsing-remitting disease.

Sequencing was performed on CD4+ T cells from PBMCs. The rearrangement links TRBV28 to TRBJ1-5; D not resolved. The sequence derives from a human donor with multiple sclerosis. The CDR3 here is CASSYFRYSNQPQHF. CDR3 DNA: TGTGCCAGCAGTTATTTCAGGTATAGCAATCAGCCCCAGCATTTT.